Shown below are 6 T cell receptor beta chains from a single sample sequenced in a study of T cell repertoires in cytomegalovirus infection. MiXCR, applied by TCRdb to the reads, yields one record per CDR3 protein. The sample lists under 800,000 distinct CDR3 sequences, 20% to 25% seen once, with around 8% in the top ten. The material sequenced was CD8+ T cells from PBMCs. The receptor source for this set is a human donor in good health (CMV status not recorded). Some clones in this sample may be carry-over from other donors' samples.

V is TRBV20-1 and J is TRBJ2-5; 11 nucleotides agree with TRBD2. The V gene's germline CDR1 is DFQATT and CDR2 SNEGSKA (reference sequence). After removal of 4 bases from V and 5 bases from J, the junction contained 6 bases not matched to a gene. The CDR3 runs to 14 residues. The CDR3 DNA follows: TGCAGTGCTACAGAGGGACTAGCGGCGGAGACCCAGTACTTC. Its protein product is CSATEGLAAETQYF.

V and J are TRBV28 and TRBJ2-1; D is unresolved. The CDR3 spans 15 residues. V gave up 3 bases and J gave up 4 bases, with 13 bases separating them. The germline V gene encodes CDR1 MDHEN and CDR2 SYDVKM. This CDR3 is CASSLPQPTYNEQFF. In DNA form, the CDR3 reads TGTGCCAGCAGTTTGCCCCAACCCACATACAATGAGCAGTTCTTC.

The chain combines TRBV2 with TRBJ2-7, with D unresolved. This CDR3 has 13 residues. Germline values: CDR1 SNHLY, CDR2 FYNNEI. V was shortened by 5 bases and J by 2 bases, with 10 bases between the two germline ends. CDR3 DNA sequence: TGTGCCAGCAGTTATACAGAGGCCTACGAGCAGTACGTC. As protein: CASSYTEAYEQYV.

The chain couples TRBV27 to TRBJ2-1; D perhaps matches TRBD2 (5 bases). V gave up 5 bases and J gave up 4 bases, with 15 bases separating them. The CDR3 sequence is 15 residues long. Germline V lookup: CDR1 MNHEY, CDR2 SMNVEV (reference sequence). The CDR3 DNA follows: TGTGCCAGCAGTATGGGAGCACAACCTTACAATGAGCAGTTCTTC. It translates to CASSMGAQPYNEQFF.

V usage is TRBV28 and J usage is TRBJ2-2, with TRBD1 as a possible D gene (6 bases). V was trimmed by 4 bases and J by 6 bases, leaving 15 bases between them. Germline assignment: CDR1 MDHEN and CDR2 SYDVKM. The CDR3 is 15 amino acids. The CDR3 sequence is CASSYSRGASGELFF. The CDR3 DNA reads TGTGCCAGCAGTTACTCCAGGGGCGCCTCCGGGGAGCTGTTTTTT.

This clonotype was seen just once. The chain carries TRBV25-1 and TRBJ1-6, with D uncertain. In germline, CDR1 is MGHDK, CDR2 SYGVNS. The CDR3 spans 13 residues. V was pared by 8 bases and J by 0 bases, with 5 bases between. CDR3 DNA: TGTGCCAGCCTAAGCTCCTATAATTCACCCCTCCACTTT. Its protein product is CASLSSYNSPLHF.